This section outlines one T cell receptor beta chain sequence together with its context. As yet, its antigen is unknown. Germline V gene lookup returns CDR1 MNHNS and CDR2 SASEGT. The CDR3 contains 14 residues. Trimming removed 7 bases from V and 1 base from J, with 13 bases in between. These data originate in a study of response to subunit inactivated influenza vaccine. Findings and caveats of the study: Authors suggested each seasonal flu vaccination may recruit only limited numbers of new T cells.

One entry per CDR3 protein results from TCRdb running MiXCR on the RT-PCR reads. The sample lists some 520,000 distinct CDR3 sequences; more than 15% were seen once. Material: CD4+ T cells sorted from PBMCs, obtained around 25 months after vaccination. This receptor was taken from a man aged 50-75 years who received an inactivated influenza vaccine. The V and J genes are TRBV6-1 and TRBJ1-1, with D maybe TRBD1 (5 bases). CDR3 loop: CASIQATANTEAFF. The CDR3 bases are TGTGCCAGCATCCAAGCGACAGCGAACACTGAAGCTTTCTTT.